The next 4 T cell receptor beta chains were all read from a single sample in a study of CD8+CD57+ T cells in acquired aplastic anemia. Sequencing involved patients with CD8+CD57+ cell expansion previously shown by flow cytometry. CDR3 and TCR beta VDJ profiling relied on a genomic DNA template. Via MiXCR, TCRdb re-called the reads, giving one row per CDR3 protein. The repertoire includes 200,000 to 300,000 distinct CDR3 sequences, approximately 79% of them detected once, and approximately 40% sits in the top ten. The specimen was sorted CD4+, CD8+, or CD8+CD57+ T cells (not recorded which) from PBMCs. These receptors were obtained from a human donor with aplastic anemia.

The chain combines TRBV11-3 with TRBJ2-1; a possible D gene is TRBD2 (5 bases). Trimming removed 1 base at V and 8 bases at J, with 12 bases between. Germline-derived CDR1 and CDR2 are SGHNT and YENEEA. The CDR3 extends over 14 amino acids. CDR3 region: CASSLGLGVDEQFF. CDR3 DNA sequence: TGTGCCAGCAGCTTAGGTCTGGGAGTTGATGAGCAGTTCTTC.

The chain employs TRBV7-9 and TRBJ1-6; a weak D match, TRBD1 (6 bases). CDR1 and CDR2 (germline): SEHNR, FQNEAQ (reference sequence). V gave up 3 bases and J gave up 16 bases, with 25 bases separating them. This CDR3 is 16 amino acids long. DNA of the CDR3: TGTGCCAGCAGCTTGGAGGGGGGCGGGTATAATTATCAGCTCCACTTT. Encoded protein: CASSLEGGGYNYQLHF. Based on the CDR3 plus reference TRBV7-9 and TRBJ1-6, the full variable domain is DTGVSQNPRHKITKRGQNVTFRCDPISEHNRLYWYRQTLGQGPEFLTYFQNEAQLEKSRLLSDRFSAERPKGSFSTLEIQRTEQGDSAMYLCASSLEGGGYNYQLHFGNGTRLTVT.

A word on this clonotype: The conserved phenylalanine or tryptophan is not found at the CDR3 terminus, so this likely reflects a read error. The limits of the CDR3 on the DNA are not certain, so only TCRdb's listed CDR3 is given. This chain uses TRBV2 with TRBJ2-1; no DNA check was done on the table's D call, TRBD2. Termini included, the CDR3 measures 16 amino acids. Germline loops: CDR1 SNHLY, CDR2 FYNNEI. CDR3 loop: CASSLAGGPVTQYFFP.

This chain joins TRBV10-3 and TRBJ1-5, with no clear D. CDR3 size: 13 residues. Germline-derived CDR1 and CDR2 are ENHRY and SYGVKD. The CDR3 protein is CASNGLINQPQHF. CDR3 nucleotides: TGTGCTAGTAACGGCCTTATCAATCAGCCCCAGCATTTT.